The 25 T cell receptor beta chains given below trace back to one sample, sequenced in a study of technical replicates of blood from four donors. Some clones are missing from TCRdb's copy, which holds only in-frame ones; the method was immunoSEQ multiplex PCR. The sample lists roughly 68,000 clones, about 91% occurring once. Sequencing was done on a sample of T cells isolated from PBMCs. Receptors originate from a human donor in good health.

The CDR3 DNA follows: TGTGCCAGCAGCTACACCACAGGGGCAAGCTCCTACGAGCAGTACTTC. This sequence encodes CASSYTTGASSYEQYF. The chain links TRBV5-6 to TRBJ2-7, with TRBD1 matching 7 bases. J was trimmed by 0 bases and V by 3 bases; bases with no gene match: 9. CDR1 and CDR2 from the germline V gene are SGHDT and YYEEEE. The CDR3 extends over 16 amino acids.

The V call is TRBV4-2, the J call TRBJ2-1; the match to TRBD2 covers 12 bases. The germline V gene encodes CDR1 LGHNA and CDR2 YNFKEQ. V lost 4 bases to trimming and J lost 7 bases; unmatched junction nucleotides: 8. The CDR3 has 16 amino acids. The DNA of the CDR3 is TGTGCCAGCAGCCTTCGGACTAGCGGGAATTTTAATGAGCAGTTCTTC. As protein: CASSLRTSGNFNEQFF.

In its sample, this clone was seen a few times. The chain links TRBV9 to TRBJ1-1; 7 bases are a match to TRBD1. The V gene's germline CDR1 is SGDLS and CDR2 YYNGEE. The CDR3 has 14 residues. Trimming removed 5 bases from V and 4 bases from J; junction bases left unmatched: 8. CDR3 in amino acids: CASSPRGVGTEAFF. CDR3 bases: TGTGCCAGCAGTCCCAGGGGGGTGGGCACTGAAGCTTTCTTT.

V and J are TRBV9 and TRBJ1-2, with 9 positions matching TRBD1. This CDR3 has 15 residues. V lost 4 bases, J lost 6 bases, and 10 bases stayed unmatched. Germline CDR1 SGDLS, CDR2 YYNGEE. CDR3 bases: TGTGCCAGCAGCCTCCGGCAAACAGGGGGCAATGGCTACACCTTC. Amino acids: CASSLRQTGGNGYTF. The variable domain in full, completed from reference TRBV9 and TRBJ1-2, reads DSGVTQTPKHLITATGQRVTLRCSPRSGDLSVYWYQQSLDQGLQFLIQYYNGEERAKGNILERFSAQQFPDLHSELNLSSLELGDSALYFCASSLRQTGGNGYTFGSGTRLTVV.

V is TRBV27 and J is TRBJ2-5; D is ambiguous. The ends were cut back, 3 bases at V and 7 bases at J, with 12 bases in the middle. The length of the CDR3 is 13 residues. The germline gives CDR1 MNHEY, CDR2 SMNVEV (reference sequence). The CDR3 is CASSLRREGTQYF. CDR3 DNA: TGTGCCAGCAGTTTGCGGAGAGAAGGGACCCAGTACTTC.

The chain employs TRBV19 and TRBJ1-4; D remains ambiguous. Germline assignment: CDR1 LNHDA and CDR2 SQIVND (reference sequence). The CDR3 extends over 14 amino acids. Deletions cut 3 bases from V and 1 base from J, with 6 bases between. CDR3 DNA: TGTGCCAGTAGTATGAGGGAAACTAATGAAAAACTGTTTTTT. This gives the protein CASSMRETNEKLFF.

This sequence joins TRBV27 and TRBJ1-1; TRBD1 might be the D (5 bases). Germline assignment: CDR1 MNHEY and CDR2 SMNVEV (reference sequence). The CDR3 is made up of 13 amino acids. V was pared by 3 bases and J by 0 bases, with 5 bases between. CDR3 amino acids: CASSLTVNTEAFF. CDR3 nucleotides: TGTGCCAGCAGTTTGACAGTGAACACTGAAGCTTTCTTT.

J is TRBJ2-7 and V is TRBV7-8, with D tentatively TRBD2 (5 bases). Trimming shortened V by 2 bases and J by 3 bases, and 11 bases separated the two germline ends. The length of the CDR3 is 14 residues. Germline values: CDR1 SGHVS, CDR2 FQNEAQ. For the CDR3, the DNA is TGTGCCAGCAGCTTATGGGAGAAGGACTACGAGCAGTACTTC. Its translation: CASSLWEKDYEQYF. The variable domain in full, with the rest retrieved from reference TRBV7-8 and TRBJ2-7, is GAGVSQSPRYKVAKRGQDVALRCDPISGHVSLFWYQQALGQGPEFLTYFQNEAQLDKSGLPSDRFFAERPEGSVSTLKIQRTQQEDSAVYLCASSLWEKDYEQYFGPGTRLTVT.

The chain has TRBV12-2 and TRBJ2-7; the table calls TRBD1, which could not be checked here. TRBV12-2 is labeled a pseudogene. This CDR3 is built from 14 residues. CDR3 bases: TGTGCAAGTCGCCCTAGGACAGTTGTATACGAGCAGTACTTC. Translation gives CASRPRTVVYEQYF.

The J gene is TRBJ1-2, the V gene TRBV2, with 7 bases that match TRBD1. Per germline, CDR1 SNHLY and CDR2 FYNNEI. Trimming at V came to 7 bases and at J to 5 bases, leaving 16 bases not matched to a gene. This CDR3 comprises 16 residues. The CDR3 sequence: CASTTKGAPTRYGYTF. The CDR3 DNA reads as TGTGCCAGCACTACGAAGGGGGCCCCTACTAGGTATGGCTACACCTTC.

V is TRBV28 and J is TRBJ2-7; 9 nucleotides agree with TRBD1. The V gene's germline CDR1 is MDHEN and CDR2 SYDVKM. There are 15 residues in the CDR3. With V trimmed by 3 bases and J by 1 base, 4 bases remained unmatched. The CDR3, as DNA: TGTGCCAGCAGTTTGGGGGGACAGGGATCCTACGAGCAGTACTTC. Amino acid sequence: CASSLGGQGSYEQYF.

This chain connects TRBV30 to TRBJ1-3; D gene unclear. Trimming cost V 0 bases and J 1 base, with 10 bases left between them. Germline loops: CDR1 GTSNPN, CDR2 SVGIG (reference sequence). The CDR3 runs to 15 residues. The CDR3 region is CAWSVLMRSGNTIYF. DNA of the CDR3: TGTGCCTGGAGTGTACTTATGAGGTCTGGAAACACCATATATTTT.

This chain connects TRBV9 to TRBJ2-7; TRBD2 matches at 15 bases. After removal of 4 bases from V and 4 bases from J, the junction contained 6 bases not matched to a gene. The CDR3 sequence is 16 residues long. The germline V gene has CDR1 SGDLS and CDR2 YYNGEE. The CDR3 sequence is CASSSEGLAGGYEQYF. In DNA, the CDR3 is TGTGCCAGCAGCTCGGAGGGACTAGCGGGGGGTTACGAGCAGTACTTC.

This chain connects TRBV14 to TRBJ2-7, with 8 bases that match TRBD1. The CDR3 is 14 residues long. Germline trimming cut 5 bases from V and 4 bases from J; bases unmatched to any gene: 7. Germline CDR1 reads SGHDN; CDR2 reads FVKESK. The CDR3 nucleotides are TGTGCCAGCAGCGCGGGGACAGGCAAGTACGAGCAGTACTTC. Translated, it gives CASSAGTGKYEQYF.

This chain uses TRBV11-2 with TRBJ2-2; unclear D gene. This CDR3 spans 16 amino acids. CDR1 is SGHAT, CDR2 FQNNGV, per germline. Trimming cost V 1 base and J 2 bases, with 11 bases left between them. In DNA, the CDR3 is TGTGCCAGCAGCTTAGCCCCAACAAGAAACACCGGGGAGCTGTTTTTT. Its translation is CASSLAPTRNTGELFF.

V usage is TRBV18 and J usage is TRBJ2-2; D remains ambiguous. V was trimmed by 1 base and J by 4 bases, leaving 7 bases between them. The germline V gene has CDR1 KGHSH and CDR2 LQKENI. The CDR3 spans 14 residues. The CDR3 region has the DNA TGTGCCAGCTCACCACGCACGGGCACCGGGGAGCTGTTTTTT. This sequence encodes CASSPRTGTGELFF.

The chain uses TRBV7-9 and TRBJ2-1, with D possibly TRBD2 on 6 matching bases. The CDR3 runs to 19 residues. Between the trimmed V and J ends, which lost 7 bases and 0 bases, there was a span of 25 bases. Germline CDR1 SEHNR, CDR2 FQNEAQ (reference sequence). CDR3 DNA sequence: TGTGCCAGCACCCCGGGAGCGGAGGGCCCTTCGAGCTCCTACAATGAGCAGTTCTTC. It translates to CASTPGAEGPSSSYNEQFF.

V and J are TRBV18 and TRBJ2-7; D is possibly TRBD2 (6 bases). This CDR3 contains 14 residues. Germline values: CDR1 KGHSH, CDR2 LQKENI. Trimming took 2 bases from V and 4 from J, leaving 12 bases between them. The CDR3 nucleotides are TGTGCCAGCTCACCAGAGGGAGGACAATACGAGCAGTACTTC. Translating it yields CASSPEGGQYEQYF.

This chain joins TRBV7-3 and TRBJ1-1, with D possibly TRBD1 on 5 matching bases. CDR3 length: 14 residues. The ends were cut back, 0 bases at V and 11 bases at J, with 16 bases in the middle. In germline, CDR1 is SGHTA, CDR2 FQGTGA. The CDR3 loop is CASSLTGQLTEAFF. The CDR3 DNA reads TGTGCCAGCAGCTTAACCGGACAACTCACCGAGGCTTTCTTT.

This clone was seen once. The genes are TRBV5-6 and TRBJ2-1; 8 bases are a match to TRBD1. V gave up 2 bases and J gave up 3 bases; unmatched junction bases: 4. The germline V gene encodes CDR1 SGHDT and CDR2 YYEEEE. CDR3 length: 15 amino acids. CDR3 sequence: CASSFGTGSYNEQFF. CDR3 sequence (DNA): TGTGCCAGCAGCTTCGGGACAGGTAGCTACAATGAGCAGTTCTTC.

The chain employs TRBV4-1 and TRBJ2-5; D is possibly TRBD1 (6 bases). V lost 4 bases and J 1 base, leaving 13 bases between the germline ends. Per germline, CDR1 MGHRA and CDR2 YSYEKL. This CDR3 region has 15 residues. DNA for the CDR3: TGCGCCAGCAGCCGAGTACAGGGAACCCAAGAGACCCAGTACTTC. Amino acids: CASSRVQGTQETQYF.

This clone was picked up one time. The rearrangement links TRBV28 to TRBJ1-2; tentative D call: TRBD1 (6 bases). Germline CDR1 is MDHEN and CDR2 is SYDVKM. Trimming shortened V by 4 bases and J by 4 bases, and 13 bases separated the two germline ends. The CDR3 loop spans 14 amino acids. CDR3 residues: CASSSTGGAYGYTF. CDR3 in DNA: TGTGCCAGCAGTTCGACGGGGGGCGCCTATGGCTACACCTTC.

As DNA, the CDR3 is TGTGCCAGCACCGGAGGGTTCAACAATGAGCAGTTCTTC. Protein product: CASTGGFNNEQFF. The V call is TRBV18, the J call TRBJ2-1; TRBD2 might be the D (6 bases). V dropped 8 bases and J dropped 5 bases, with 13 bases sitting between them. Looked up from germline, CDR1 is KGHSH and CDR2 is LQKENI. This CDR3 contains 13 residues.

In the case of this clone: This specimen includes other DNA sequences encoding the same CDR3. The V and J genes are TRBV7-6 and TRBJ2-7; no reliable D call. There are 13 residues in the CDR3. The germline V gene has CDR1 SGHVS and CDR2 FNYEAQ. Deletions cut 0 bases from V and 4 bases from J, with 7 bases between. CDR3 sequence: CASSLAMRYEQYF. CDR3 nucleotide sequence: TGTGCCAGCAGCTTAGCGATGAGATACGAGCAGTACTTC.

The rearrangement links TRBV11-2 to TRBJ2-7; 7 bases agree with TRBD1. This CDR3 has 13 amino acids. Looked up from germline, CDR1 is SGHAT and CDR2 is FQNNGV. V shed 10 bases and J 3 bases; nucleotides not matched to a gene: 9. The CDR3 is CATTRDRGYEQYF. For the CDR3, the DNA is TGTGCCACCACCCGGGACAGAGGCTACGAGCAGTACTTC.